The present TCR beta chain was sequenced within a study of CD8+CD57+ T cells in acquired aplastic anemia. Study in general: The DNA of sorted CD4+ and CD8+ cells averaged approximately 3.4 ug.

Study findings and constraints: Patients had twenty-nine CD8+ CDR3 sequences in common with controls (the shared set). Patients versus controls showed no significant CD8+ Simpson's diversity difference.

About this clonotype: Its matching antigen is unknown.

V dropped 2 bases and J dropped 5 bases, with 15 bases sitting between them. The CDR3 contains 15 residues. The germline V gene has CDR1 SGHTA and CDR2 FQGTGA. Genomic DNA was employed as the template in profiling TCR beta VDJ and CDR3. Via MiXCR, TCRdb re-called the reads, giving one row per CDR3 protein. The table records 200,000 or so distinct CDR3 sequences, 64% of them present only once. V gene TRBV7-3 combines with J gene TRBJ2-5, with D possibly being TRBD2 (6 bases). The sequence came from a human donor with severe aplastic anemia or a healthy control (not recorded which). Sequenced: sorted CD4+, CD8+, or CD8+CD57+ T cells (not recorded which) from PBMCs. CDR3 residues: CASSLGGAGIETQYF. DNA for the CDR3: TGTGCCAGCAGCTTAGGCGGGGCAGGGATTGAGACCCAGTACTTC. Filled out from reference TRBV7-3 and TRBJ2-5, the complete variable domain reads GAGVSQTPSNKVTEKGKYVELRCDPISGHTALYWYRQSLGQGPEFLIYFQGTGAADDSGLPNDRFFAVRPEGSVSTLKIQRTERGDSAVYLCASSLGGAGIETQYFGPGTRLLVL.